Following are 32 T cell receptor beta chains from one sample sequenced in a study of blood T cell repertoires in COVID-19. Only in-frame clones appear in the TCRdb table, and some are missing; sequencing was by immunoSEQ multiplex PCR. Of about 97,000 clones in the sample, about nine tenths were seen once. Sequencing used peripheral blood. The receptors were gathered from a woman aged 50 to 60 with COVID-19, enrolled during active disease.

The sample holds many counts of this clone. J is TRBJ2-3 and V is TRBV7-3; the match to TRBD2 covers 11 bases. The germline V gene encodes CDR1 SGHTA and CDR2 FQGTGA. Trimming cost V 4 bases and J 5 bases; bases outside gene matches: 8. The CDR3 runs to 16 residues. For the CDR3, the DNA is TGTGCCAGCAGCTACTTAGCGGGGGGGCTGGGAGATACGCAGTATTTT. Translation gives CASSYLAGGLGDTQYF.

V gene TRBV15 combines with J gene TRBJ1-4; 9 nucleotides match TRBD1. The V and J ends lost 2 bases and 7 bases, in that order; junction bases with no gene match: 14. This CDR3 region has 18 residues. CDR1 LNHNV and CDR2 YYDKDF come from the germline V gene (reference sequence). The DNA of the CDR3 is TGTGCCACCAGCAGATCCACAGGGGGCTCCGTCATGGGTGAAAAACTGTTTTTT. This translates into CATSRSTGGSVMGEKLFF.

V usage is TRBV19 and J usage is TRBJ2-2; 7 positions match TRBD2. The CDR3 is 16 residues long. V was clipped by 9 bases and J by 3 bases; unmatched bases: 13. Germline V lookup: CDR1 LNHDA, CDR2 SQIVND (reference sequence). This CDR3 reads CASHTGGGAHTGELFF. CDR3 in DNA: TGTGCCAGCCACACCGGCGGGGGTGCTCACACCGGGGAGCTGTTTTTT.

This clone was detected only a few times. V gene TRBV4-2 combines with J gene TRBJ2-7; 8 nucleotides align to TRBD2. The CDR3 has 16 residues. Germline V gene lookup returns CDR1 LGHNA and CDR2 YNFKEQ. J gave up 2 bases and V 3 bases, and 9 bases lay outside the gene matches. The CDR3 loop reads CASSQSVGRGAYEQYF. The DNA of the CDR3 is TGTGCCAGCAGCCAGTCAGTGGGGCGGGGGGCCTACGAGCAGTACTTC.

V is TRBV6-1 and J is TRBJ1-5; D remains ambiguous. V shed 2 bases and J shed 7 bases, with 9 bases lying between them. This CDR3 contains 13 residues. Per the germline V gene, CDR1 is MNHNS and CDR2 is SASEGT. The CDR3 DNA reads TGTGCCAGCAGTGAATTAGGAGGGCAGCCCCAGCATTTT. Translation gives CASSELGGQPQHF.

CDR3: CASDFGGLGGEQYF. CDR3 coding DNA: TGTGCCAGCGATTTTGGGGGACTTGGAGGCGAGCAGTACTTC. The chain has TRBV2 and TRBJ2-7, with TRBD2 as a possible D gene (6 bases). The CDR3 contains 14 residues. CDR1 and CDR2 from the germline V gene are SNHLY and FYNNEI. Trimming shortened V by 8 bases and J by 6 bases, and 20 bases separated the two germline ends.

The chain couples TRBV6-2 or TRBV6-3 to TRBJ1-1; D is uncertain. The length of the CDR3 is 16 residues. V lost 5 bases and J lost 7, with 23 bases in between. The germline V gene has CDR1 MNHEY and CDR2 SVGEGT. The CDR3 coding sequence is TGTGCCAGCAGTCTTATAAGTCCCCGATTAGCCATTGAAGCTTTCTTT. Translating it yields CASSLISPRLAIEAFF.

The chain combines TRBV11-2 with TRBJ2-5; the D is unclear. This CDR3 is 11 amino acids long. The V gene's germline CDR1 is SGHAT and CDR2 FQNNGV. The V end was cut by 4 bases, the J end by 5 bases, with 5 bases between. DNA for the CDR3: TGTGCCAGCAGCTCTAGGGAGACCCAGTACTTC. Residues: CASSSRETQYF.

V usage is TRBV5-4 and J usage is TRBJ2-7; 11 bases fit TRBD2. The CDR3 is made up of 15 amino acids. The germline CDR1 and CDR2 sequences are SGHNT and YYREEE (reference sequence). With V trimmed by 4 bases and J by 4 bases, 7 bases remained unmatched. CDR3 protein: CASSETASGRYEQYF. CDR3 DNA: TGTGCCAGCAGCGAAACGGCTAGCGGGAGGTACGAGCAGTACTTC.

The chain combines TRBV19 with TRBJ2-3; D may be TRBD2 (6 bases). This CDR3 region has 14 residues. From germline, CDR1 is LNHDA and CDR2 SQIVND (reference sequence). The V and J ends lost 7 bases and 0 bases respectively, with 11 bases between them. The CDR3 spells CASMSGASTDTQYF. CDR3 in DNA: TGTGCCAGTATGTCGGGAGCTAGCACAGATACGCAGTATTTT.

The chain links TRBV3-1 (or the pseudogene TRBV3-2) to TRBJ2-3; no definite D call. The CDR3 is made up of 11 amino acids. V lost 4 bases to trimming and J lost 4 bases, with 3 bases between them. Germline V gene lookup returns CDR1 LGHDT and CDR2 YNNKEL (reference sequence). CDR3 protein: CASSLSDTQYF. The CDR3 nucleotides read TGTGCCAGCAGCCTCTCAGATACGCAGTATTTT.

V usage is TRBV5-1 and J usage is TRBJ2-1, with TRBD1 identical over 10 bases. The V and J ends lost 3 bases and 2 bases, in that order; junction bases with no gene match: 5. Germline V gene data show CDR1 as SGHRS and CDR2 as YFSETQ. This CDR3 has 16 residues. In DNA, the CDR3 is TGCGCCAGCAGCTACTTAGGACAGGGGGCCTACAATGAGCAGTTCTTC. Translated: CASSYLGQGAYNEQFF. The complete variable domain, with remaining parts taken from reference TRBV5-1 and TRBJ2-1, reads KAGVTQTPRYLIKTRGQQVTLSCSPISGHRSVSWYQQTPGQGLQFLFEYFSETQRNKGNFPGRFSGRQFSNSRSEMNVSTLELGDSALYLCASSYLGQGAYNEQFFGPGTRLTVL.

This clone was detected once. The chain is built from TRBV14 and TRBJ2-3; TRBD2 might be the D (7 bases). V was cut by 4 bases and J by 2 bases, with 19 bases left in between. Germline V gives CDR1 SGHDN, CDR2 FVKESK. The CDR3 consists of 17 residues. This CDR3 reads CASSPLMGGPFTDTQYF. As DNA, the CDR3 is TGTGCCAGCAGCCCCCTGATGGGGGGGCCCTTCACAGATACGCAGTATTTT.

The V gene is TRBV28, the J gene TRBJ2-6; 7 bases map to TRBD1. The germline V gene has CDR1 MDHEN and CDR2 SYDVKM. The CDR3 runs to 14 residues. V gave up 6 bases and J gave up 3 bases; unmatched junction bases: 2. CDR3 sequence (DNA): TGTGCCAGCAGACAGGGGAATGGGGCCAACGTCCTGACTTTC. Encoded protein: CASRQGNGANVLTF. Full variable domain (rest looked up from reference TRBV28 and TRBJ2-6): DVKVTQSSRYLVKRTGEKVFLECVQDMDHENMFWYRQDPGLGLRLIYFSYDVKMKEKGDIPEGYSVSREKKERFSLILESASTNQTSMYLCASRQGNGANVLTFGAGSRLTVL.

This chain connects TRBV5-3 to TRBJ1-5; D call uncertain. TRBV5-3 is given ORF status, its function remaining uncertain. The CDR3 totals 15 residues. V lost 4 bases and J lost 0, with 11 bases in between. The CDR3 reads CARSPDSNSNQPQHF. The CDR3 coding sequence is TGTGCCAGAAGCCCAGACTCAAATAGCAATCAGCCCCAGCATTTT.

The gene calls are TRBV6-4 and TRBJ2-2; 7 nucleotides align to TRBD2. Germline V gives CDR1 MRHNA, CDR2 SNTAGT. CDR3 length equals 14 residues. With 3 bases clipped from V and 4 bases from J, the junction kept 2 bases outside the gene matches. The CDR3 loop reads CASSEGGGTGELFF. DNA of the CDR3: TGTGCCAGCAGTGAAGGCGGGGGCACCGGGGAGCTGTTTTTT.

CDR3 protein: CAWTPGSDTQYF. The CDR3 DNA is TGTGCCTGGACGCCCGGGTCAGATACGCAGTATTTT. The chain links TRBV30 to TRBJ2-3; no definite D call. CDR3 length: 12 amino acids. In germline, CDR1 is GTSNPN, CDR2 SVGIG (reference sequence). V lost 4 bases to trimming and J lost 4 bases, with 9 bases between them.

The chain uses TRBV27 and TRBJ1-2; D is possibly TRBD1 (6 bases). V dropped 3 bases and J dropped 7 bases, with 12 bases sitting between them. Germline V gives CDR1 MNHEY, CDR2 SMNVEV (reference sequence). The CDR3 totals 13 residues. The CDR3 loop reads CASSFQGFFGYTF. The CDR3, as DNA: TGTGCCAGCAGTTTCCAGGGGTTTTTTGGCTACACCTTC.

V gene TRBV6-5 combines with J gene TRBJ2-3; the D gene is possibly TRBD1 (5 bases). This CDR3 has 14 residues. Germline lookup yields CDR1 MNHEY and CDR2 SVGAGI. V lost 7 bases to trimming and J lost 3 bases, with 14 bases between them. CDR3 nucleotides: TGTGCCAGCATAGGGGCCACGAGGACAGATACGCAGTATTTT. Protein: CASIGATRTDTQYF.

J is TRBJ2-4 and V is TRBV29-1; D unclear. This CDR3 has 14 residues. Germline CDR1 SQVTM, CDR2 ANQGSEA. Trimming took off 3 bases at V and 0 bases at J, with 9 bases between the two ends. DNA of the CDR3: TGCAGCGTTGACGCCCTATTAGCCAAAAACATTCAGTACTTC. Translating it yields CSVDALLAKNIQYF.

The rearrangement uses TRBV2 and TRBJ1-2; D remains unclear. This CDR3 region has 16 residues. V was trimmed by 3 bases and J by 0 bases, leaving 14 bases between them. Looked up from germline, CDR1 is SNHLY and CDR2 is FYNNEI. The DNA for the CDR3 is TGTGCCAGCAGTGATGTAGTGGGCACCTCTAACTATGGCTACACCTTC. It specifies CASSDVVGTSNYGYTF.

This chain connects TRBV14 to TRBJ1-4; 10 bases fit TRBD1. The CDR3 contains 15 residues. Unmatched junction bases numbered 2, after V lost 3 bases and J lost 4 bases. Germline CDR1 reads SGHDN; CDR2 reads FVKESK. In nucleotides, the CDR3 is TGTGCCAGCAGCCAGAGGACAGGGGGTAATGAAAAACTGTTTTTT. Protein sequence: CASSQRTGGNEKLFF.

The chain joins TRBV5-4 to TRBJ1-6, with D perhaps TRBD1 (6 bases). CDR1 is SGHNT and CDR2 is YYREEE in the germline V gene (reference sequence). This CDR3 comprises 14 residues. V was clipped by 5 bases and J by 8 bases, with 14 bases between them. CDR3 nucleotide sequence: TGTGCCAGCAGGATACAGGGCCTTGATTCACCCCTCCACTTT. Its protein is CASRIQGLDSPLHF. Drawing the rest from reference TRBV5-4 and TRBJ1-6, the complete variable domain is ETGVTQSPTHLIKTRGQQVTLRCSSQSGHNTVSWYQQALGQGPQFIFQYYREEENGRGNFPPRFSGLQFPNYSSELNVNALELDDSALYLCASRIQGLDSPLHFGNGTRLTVT.

V and J are TRBV10-1 and TRBJ2-7; TRBD2 is a possible D gene (6 bases). Germline V lookup: CDR1 WNHNN, CDR2 SYGVQD (reference sequence). V gave up 6 bases and J gave up 1 base, with 10 bases separating them. The CDR3 spans 13 residues. For the CDR3, the DNA is TGCGCCAGCAGCCCGGGGAGGTCCTACGAGCAGTACTTC. Its protein product is CASSPGRSYEQYF.

This clone was seen just once. This rearrangement joins TRBV4-3 to TRBJ2-3; a possible D gene is TRBD2 (7 bases). Germline assignment: CDR1 LGHNA and CDR2 YSLEER. Trimming stripped 5 bases from V and 2 bases from J, with 11 bases between. The CDR3 consists of 14 residues. The CDR3 nucleotides are TGCGCCAGCAGCAGGGGGGGGGACACAGATACGCAGTATTTT. Its translation is CASSRGGDTDTQYF.

The V gene is TRBV3-1 (or the pseudogene TRBV3-2), the J gene TRBJ2-5; 9 nucleotides line up with TRBD2. There are 15 residues in the CDR3. Germline values: CDR1 LGHDT, CDR2 YNNKEL (reference sequence). Unmatched junction bases numbered 1, after V lost 1 base and J lost 1 base. CDR3 amino acids: CASSQGLAAQETQYF. CDR3 coding DNA: TGTGCCAGCAGCCAAGGACTAGCGGCCCAAGAGACCCAGTACTTC.

The chain recombines TRBV3-1 (or the pseudogene TRBV3-2) with TRBJ2-1; a weak D match, TRBD2 (5 bases). Trimming stripped 0 bases from V and 4 bases from J, with 7 bases between. The CDR3 loop spans 14 amino acids. Looked up from germline, CDR1 is LGHDT and CDR2 is YNNKEL (reference sequence). DNA of the CDR3: TGTGCCAGCAGCCAAGATGGCGGGTACAATGAGCAGTTCTTC. It specifies CASSQDGGYNEQFF.

This chain connects TRBV7-9 to TRBJ2-7; D is unresolved. The germline V and J ends were trimmed by 1 base and 0 bases, with 10 bases remaining between them. The CDR3 contains 15 residues. Germline V gene data show CDR1 as SEHNR and CDR2 as FQNEAQ (reference sequence). CDR3 loop: CASSLGAGSSYEQYF. The CDR3 region has the DNA TGTGCCAGCAGCTTAGGAGCCGGGTCCTCCTACGAGCAGTACTTC.

This clone was observed a single time. V usage is TRBV4-2 and J usage is TRBJ1-2; the D is unclear. The CDR3 totals 16 residues. V was clipped by 3 bases and J by 7 bases, with 21 bases between them. Germline values: CDR1 LGHNA, CDR2 YNFKEQ. This CDR3 is CASSHGIATSEGGYTF. CDR3 nucleotide sequence: TGTGCCAGCAGCCATGGAATTGCGACCAGCGAGGGTGGCTACACCTTC.

The gene calls are TRBV30 and TRBJ2-3, with TRBD2 matching over 8 bases. Germline values: CDR1 GTSNPN, CDR2 SVGIG (reference sequence). Trimming took 3 bases from V and 2 from J; bases not matched to a gene: 10. This CDR3 region has 16 residues. The CDR3 region is CAWRAYLSGDTDTQYF. DNA of the CDR3: TGTGCCTGGAGGGCCTACCTTAGCGGGGACACAGATACGCAGTATTTT.

CDR3 coding DNA: TGTGCCAGCAGGGACAACAGGGGCGCTGAAGCTTTCTTT. It encodes CASRDNRGAEAFF. The rearrangement uses TRBV28 and TRBJ1-1, with 7 nucleotides matching TRBD1. The CDR3 is 13 residues long. J was trimmed by 6 bases and V by 6 bases; bases with no gene match: 7. In germline, CDR1 is MDHEN, CDR2 SYDVKM.

The J gene is TRBJ2-2, the V gene TRBV28, with 9 bases fitting TRBD2. The CDR3 spans 13 residues. Germline V gene lookup returns CDR1 MDHEN and CDR2 SYDVKM. The V segment lost 6 bases and the J segment 4 bases; nucleotides outside the gene matches: 0. CDR3 residues: CASRRGGTGELFF. The CDR3 nucleotides read TGTGCCAGCAGGCGGGGGGGCACCGGGGAGCTGTTTTTT.